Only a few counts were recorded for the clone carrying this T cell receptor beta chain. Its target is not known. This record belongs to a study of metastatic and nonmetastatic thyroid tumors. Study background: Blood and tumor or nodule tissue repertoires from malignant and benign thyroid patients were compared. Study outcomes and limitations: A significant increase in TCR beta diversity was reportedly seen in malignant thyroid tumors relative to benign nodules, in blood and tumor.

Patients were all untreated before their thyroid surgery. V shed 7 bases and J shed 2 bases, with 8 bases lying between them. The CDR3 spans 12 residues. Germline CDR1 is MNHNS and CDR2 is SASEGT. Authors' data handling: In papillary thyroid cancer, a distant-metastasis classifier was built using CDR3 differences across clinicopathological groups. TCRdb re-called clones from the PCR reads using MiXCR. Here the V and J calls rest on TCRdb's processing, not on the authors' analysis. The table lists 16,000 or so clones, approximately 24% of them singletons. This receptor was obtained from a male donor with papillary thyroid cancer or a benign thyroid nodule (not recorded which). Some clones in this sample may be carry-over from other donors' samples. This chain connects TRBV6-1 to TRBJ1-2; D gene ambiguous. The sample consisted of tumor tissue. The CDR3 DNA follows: TGTGCCAGCACACCAGAGAACTATGGCTACACCTTC. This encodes CASTPENYGYTF.